This TCR beta chain is from a study of healthy donors' naive CD4 and CD8 T cells. Whole-study results and caveats: Negatively charged CDR3s marked CD8+ lineage; positively charged CDR3s marked CD4+ lineage. Reportedly, most V and J gene segments showed naive CD4+ versus CD8+ bias.

Starting from roughly 0.45 ug of total RNA, TCR libraries were made with linear amplification. As handled by the study authors: 78,000 or so TCR alpha transcripts were sequenced from about 5 healthy donors. Using its own MiXCR run on the reads, TCRdb lists one record per CDR3 protein. The V and J calls reflect TCRdb's pipeline rather than the authors' work. The sample holds 150,000 to 200,000 distinct CDR3 sequences; around 80% are singletons and the top ten take 2% to 2.5%. Comment on this clonotype: Its antigen is as yet unknown.

The sequence came from a pool of human donors in good health; the sample pools cells from several healthy donors. Input material: naive CD4+ and CD8+ T cells sorted from blood, pooled from several donors.

As DNA, the CDR3 is TGCAGCGTTGTGGAGGGCCAACCCGAGCAGTACTTC. Protein: CSVVEGQPEQYF. The genes are TRBV29-1 and TRBJ2-7; maybe TRBD2 (6 bases). The CDR3 has 12 amino acids. CDR1 is SQVTM, CDR2 ANQGSEA, per germline. Trimming left V 4 bases short and J 6 bases short, with 13 bases between.